This T cell receptor beta chain was captured in a study of T-cell reconstitution after alpha-beta-depleted transplantation in children. Overall study findings and caveats: The origin of high day-60 TCRbeta diversity in some patients lay in surviving recipient T cells and thymic progenitors. Several hundred rapidly expanded clones from non-depleted graft cells reportedly supplied alpha-beta T cells about two months post-transplant. T-cell numbers and diversity one year post-transplant derived largely from freshly generated T cells.

During its preparation, the TCRbeta library received unique molecular identifiers. MiXCR, run by TCRdb on the PCR reads, gives a single entry per CDR3 protein. The sample has about 250,000 distinct CDR3 sequences, more than 20% seen once. About this clonotype: Antigen: not known.

The clonotype originates from a female patient under 10 years old who had a stem cell transplant for congenital amegakaryocytic thrombocytopenia, so the T cells may come from the graft donor. The specimen comprised PBMCs, mostly from graft donor cells, sampled 360 days after TCRalphabeta/CD19-depleted stem cell transplant.

The CDR3 DNA follows: TGCAGCGTTGTTGGCGGGTCTAGCACAGATACGCAGTATTTT. It specifies CSVVGGSSTDTQYF. J is TRBJ2-3 and V is TRBV29-1; D possibly corresponds to TRBD2 (5 bases). Trimming took off 4 bases at V and 0 bases at J, with 11 bases between the two ends. CDR1 SQVTM and CDR2 ANQGSEA come from the germline V gene. The CDR3 is 14 amino acids.